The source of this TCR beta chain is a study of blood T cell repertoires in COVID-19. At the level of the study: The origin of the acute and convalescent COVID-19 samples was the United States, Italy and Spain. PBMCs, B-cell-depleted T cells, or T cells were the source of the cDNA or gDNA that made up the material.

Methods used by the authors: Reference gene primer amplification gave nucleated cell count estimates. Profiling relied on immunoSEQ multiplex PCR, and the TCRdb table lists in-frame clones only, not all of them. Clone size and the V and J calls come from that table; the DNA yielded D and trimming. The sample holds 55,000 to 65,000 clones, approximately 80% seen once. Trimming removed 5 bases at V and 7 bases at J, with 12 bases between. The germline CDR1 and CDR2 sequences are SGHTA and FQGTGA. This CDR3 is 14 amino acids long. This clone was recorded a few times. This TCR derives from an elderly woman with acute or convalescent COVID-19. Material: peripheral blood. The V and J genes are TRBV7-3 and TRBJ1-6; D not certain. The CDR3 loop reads CASSTSGGNSPLHF. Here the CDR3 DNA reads TGTGCCAGCAGCACGTCGGGAGGGAATTCACCCCTCCACTTT.